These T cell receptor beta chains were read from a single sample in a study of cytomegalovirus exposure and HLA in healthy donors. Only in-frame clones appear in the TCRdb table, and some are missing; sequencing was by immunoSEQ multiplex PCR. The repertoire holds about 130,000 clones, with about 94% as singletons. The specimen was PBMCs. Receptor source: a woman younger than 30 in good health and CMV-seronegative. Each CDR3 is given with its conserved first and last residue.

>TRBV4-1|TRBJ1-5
CASRGQGGRQPQHF
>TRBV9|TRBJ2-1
CASSVTGDHYNEQFF
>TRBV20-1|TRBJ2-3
CSASPADTQYF
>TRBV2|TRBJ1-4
CASSEIGTETEKLFF
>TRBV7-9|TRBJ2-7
CASRGGGQTGSVNEQYF
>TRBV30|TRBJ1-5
CAWSPTDEPSNQPQHF
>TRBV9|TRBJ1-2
CASSGQGANGYTF
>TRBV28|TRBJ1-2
CASSSGGVYGYTF
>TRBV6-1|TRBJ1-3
CASSVRTGSGNTIYF
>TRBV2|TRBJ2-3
CASSPLGGRAIFWGTDTQYF
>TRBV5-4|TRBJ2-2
CASSPTQDTGELFF
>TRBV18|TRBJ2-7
CASSPSRGYEQYF
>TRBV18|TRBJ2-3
CASPYGGATDTQYF
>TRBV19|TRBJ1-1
CASSSGGFAEAFF
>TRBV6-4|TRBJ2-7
CASSPTSEGYYEQYF
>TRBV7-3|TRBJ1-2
CASSLTPGDYGYTF
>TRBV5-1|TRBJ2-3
CASSTGLAGVTDTQYF
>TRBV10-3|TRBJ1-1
CAISEVGTDTEAFF
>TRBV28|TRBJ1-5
CASTRQVNQPQHF
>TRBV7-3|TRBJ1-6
CASSKTGGPLHF
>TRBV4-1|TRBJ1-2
CASSPPGQGNYGYTF
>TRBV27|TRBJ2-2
CASSLSVLTLTGRANTGELFF
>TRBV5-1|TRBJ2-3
CASSSSSGDTQYF
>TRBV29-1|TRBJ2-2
CSVIGGLVGELFF
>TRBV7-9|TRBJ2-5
CASSLGRGLGETQYF
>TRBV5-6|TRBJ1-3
CASSLGGSRNTIYF
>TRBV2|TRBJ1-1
CATSLGQGNTEAFF
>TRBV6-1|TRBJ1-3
CASSDPLVRSGNTIYF
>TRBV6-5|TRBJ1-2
CASRTGDRGNYGYTF
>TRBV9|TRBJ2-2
CASSVSRGQGTGELFF
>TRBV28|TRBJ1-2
CASSLGAPVTYGYTF
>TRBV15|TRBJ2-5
CATRSGGQQETQYF
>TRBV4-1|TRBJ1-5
CASSQDTGQGRNQPQHF
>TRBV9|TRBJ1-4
CASSPSAPGQVWGNEKLFF
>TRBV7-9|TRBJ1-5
CASSPTRERPQHF